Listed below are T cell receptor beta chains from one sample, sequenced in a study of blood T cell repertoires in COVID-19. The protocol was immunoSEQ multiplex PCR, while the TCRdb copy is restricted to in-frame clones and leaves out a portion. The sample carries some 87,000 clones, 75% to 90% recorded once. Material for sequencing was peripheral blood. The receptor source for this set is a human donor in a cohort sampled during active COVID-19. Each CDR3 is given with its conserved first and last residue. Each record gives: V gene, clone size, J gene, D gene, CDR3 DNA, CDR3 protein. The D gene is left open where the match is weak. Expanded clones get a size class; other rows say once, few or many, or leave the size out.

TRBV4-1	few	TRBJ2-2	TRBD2	TGCGCCAGCAGCCAAGTTCGGGGCGGGGGAACCGGGGAGCTGTTTTTT	CASSQVRGGGTGELFF
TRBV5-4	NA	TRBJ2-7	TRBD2	TGTGCCAGCAGCTTCCTAGCGGGGGTTCGCGAGCAGTACTTC	CASSFLAGVREQYF
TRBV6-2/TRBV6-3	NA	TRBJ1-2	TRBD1	TGTGCCAGCAGTTCCTGGACAGGGGAGGCGTATGGCTACACCTTC	CASSSWTGEAYGYTF
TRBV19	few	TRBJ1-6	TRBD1	TGTGCCAGTAGTATAAGCCAGGGGGATTCACCCCTCCACTTT	CASSISQGDSPLHF
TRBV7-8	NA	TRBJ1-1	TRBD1	TGTGCCAGCAGCCCCCGACAGGGAACGAACACTGAAGCTTTCTTT	CASSPRQGTNTEAFF
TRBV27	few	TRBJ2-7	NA	TGTGCCAGCAGTGTTTGGTATCCAGGGCCAGGCGAGCAGTACTTC	CASSVWYPGPGEQYF
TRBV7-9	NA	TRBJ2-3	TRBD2	TGTGCCAGCAGCCCAGCGGGGGGGACAGATACGCAGTATTTT	CASSPAGGTDTQYF
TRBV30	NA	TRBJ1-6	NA	TGTGCCTGGAGTGTAAACAGGGCCCGAGGTAAGGGGTCCTATAATTCACCCCTCCACTTT	CAWSVNRARGKGSYNSPLHF
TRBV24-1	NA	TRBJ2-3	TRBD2	TGTGCCACCAGTGATCCTTATAGCGGGGGAGGCACAGATACGCAGTATTTT	CATSDPYSGGGTDTQYF
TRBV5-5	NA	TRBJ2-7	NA	TGTGCCAGCAGCGAGGACAGCAAGCCCTACGAGCAGTACTTC	CASSEDSKPYEQYF